Detailed here is one T cell receptor beta chain. This sample stems from a study of radiotherapy plus CTLA-4 blockade in lung cancer. TCRdb's copy holds only in-frame clones and misses some; the assay was immunoSEQ multiplex PCR. Of roughly 110,000 clones in the sample, 85% were seen once. CDR1 and CDR2 from the germline V gene are ENHRY and SYGVKD. The CDR3 loop spans 13 amino acids. Trimming took 3 bases from V and 4 from J, leaving 10 bases between them. The sequence came from a human donor with non-small cell lung cancer that progressed on radiotherapy plus ipilimumab. Some clones in this sample may be carry-over from other donors' samples. The V and J genes are TRBV10-3 and TRBJ2-7; D remains unclear. The sequenced sample was peripheral blood, obtained from a patient treated with radiotherapy plus ipilimumab. This CDR3 reads CAISEGYSYEQYF. The CDR3 DNA reads as TGTGCCATCAGTGAAGGGTATTCGTACGAGCAGTACTTC.